This TCR beta chain is drawn from a study of blood T cell repertoires in COVID-19. The CDR3 consists of 15 residues. Trimming cost V 3 bases and J 2 bases, with 11 bases left between them. CDR1 and CDR2 (germline): SGHVS, FQNEAQ. Only in-frame clones appear in the TCRdb table, and some are missing; sequencing was by immunoSEQ multiplex PCR. Of about 94,000 clones listed, roughly 84% were seen once; the top ten hold 10% to 15%. The gene calls are TRBV7-8 and TRBJ2-1; D is possibly TRBD2 (7 bases). The receptor's source is a woman between 55 and 75 years old in a cohort sampled during active or convalescent COVID-19. Specimen: peripheral blood. In nucleotides, the CDR3 is TGTGCCAGCAGCTTGGGGGGGGGCCCCTACAATGAGCAGTTCTTC. It specifies CASSLGGGPYNEQFF.